This TCR beta chain was recovered during a study of T cells after yellow fever vaccination. TCRdb fed the 5' RACE reads into MiXCR, producing one record per CDR3 protein. Of about 630,000 distinct CDR3 sequences in the sample, 9% to 15% were seen once. This clonotype came up a few times. V shed 0 bases, J shed 0 bases, and the junction held 13 bases outside the gene matches. The CDR3 has 20 amino acids. Per germline, CDR1 SGHDN and CDR2 FVKESK. The chain combines TRBV14 with TRBJ2-4; 8 bases align to TRBD1. The receptor comes from a man in his thirties or forties who received the YFV17D yellow fever vaccine. The starting material was PBMCs, obtained on the day of the yellow fever booster vaccination. The CDR3 DNA sequence: TGTGCCAGCAGCCAAGATTCGGGACAGGTTCTTGGAAGAGCCAAAAACATTCAGTACTTC. Amino acid sequence: CASSQDSGQVLGRAKNIQYF.